Described below is a single TCR beta chain sequence and its context. These data come from a study of identical twins. TCRdb fed the 5' RACE reads into MiXCR, producing one record per CDR3 protein. The sample carries hundreds of thousands of distinct CDR3 sequences, about 20% recorded once. Trimming pared 3 bases from V and 5 bases from J, leaving 13 bases between. The CDR3 runs 14 residues. The germline V gene encodes CDR1 SQVTM and CDR2 ANQGSEA. The same data also went into a second study, on T cells expressing NK-cell markers.

The receptor's source is a young woman in good health. The sample was PBMCs. The chain uses TRBV29-1 and TRBJ2-2; D uncertain. The CDR3 is CSVEVRPRTGELFF. The CDR3 region has the DNA TGCAGCGTTGAGGTACGTCCGAGGACCGGGGAGCTGTTTTTT.